These 32 T cell receptor beta chains originate from one sample sequenced in a study of OX40 agonist ivuxolimab in advanced cancers. This table comes from immunoSEQ multiplex PCR, and its TCRdb copy is limited to in-frame clones, with some not included. Here the sample spans fewer than 40,000 clones, around 81% being singletons. The starting material was CD4+ or CD8+ T cells sorted from blood, obtained in a trial of the OX40 agonist ivuxolimab. These receptors all come from an adult with an advanced solid tumor such as melanoma, head and neck, liver or kidney cancer.

The count of this clone is one. V and J are TRBV7-2 and TRBJ2-5; weak D call: TRBD1 (6 bases). The germline CDR1 and CDR2 sequences are SGHTA and FQGNSA. The CDR3 runs 15 residues. Trimming stripped 5 bases from V and 0 bases from J, with 13 bases between. The CDR3 DNA is TGTGCCAGCAGCACAAGGGGGACGGACCAAGAGACCCAGTACTTC. Protein: CASSTRGTDQETQYF.

This sequence joins TRBV19 and TRBJ2-7; tentatively, D is TRBD1 (6 bases). The CDR3 length is 13 residues. With 7 bases removed from V and 6 bases from J, the gap between germline ends came to 16 bases. Per the germline V gene, CDR1 is LNHDA and CDR2 is SQIVND (reference sequence). The CDR3 DNA reads TGTGCCAGTATGAACAGGGACGGACGCGAGCAGTACTTC. Translation gives CASMNRDGREQYF.

This chain joins TRBV7-2 and TRBJ1-2, with D unclear. CDR1 and CDR2 from the germline V gene are SGHTA and FQGNSA. There are 15 residues in the CDR3. V was pared by 1 base and J by 3 bases, with 12 bases between. CDR3: CASSLGGVTDYGYTF. The CDR3 DNA reads as TGTGCCAGCAGCTTAGGTGGGGTAACTGACTATGGCTACACCTTC.

The chain uses TRBV2 and TRBJ2-1; D unclear. The CDR3 runs to 14 residues. V was shortened by 7 bases and J by 0 bases, with 10 bases between the two germline ends. CDR1 is SNHLY, CDR2 FYNNEI, per germline. CDR3 nucleotide sequence: TGTGCCAGCACGACCGTGAGCTCCTACAATGAGCAGTTCTTC. It is translated as CASTTVSSYNEQFF.

This clone was found once. The V call is TRBV7-2, the J call TRBJ1-2; D is unresolved. This CDR3 spans 12 amino acids. Germline loops: CDR1 SGHTA, CDR2 FQGNSA. The V end lost 2 bases, the J end lost 7 bases, and 8 bases lay between the germline ends. The CDR3 is CASSLPPSGYTF. The DNA for the CDR3 is TGTGCCAGCAGCTTACCCCCATCTGGCTACACCTTC.

The chain uses TRBV4-1 and TRBJ1-2; D gene uncertain. This CDR3 spans 15 amino acids. Germline-derived CDR1 and CDR2 are MGHRA and YSYEKL. Between the trimmed V and J ends, which lost 4 bases and 5 bases, there was a span of 17 bases. CDR3 sequence: CASSPLLGSWYGYTF. CDR3 in DNA: TGCGCCAGCAGCCCCCTCCTGGGGAGTTGGTATGGCTACACCTTC.

This sequence joins TRBV5-1 and TRBJ2-2, with D unclear. Germline CDR1 is SGHRS and CDR2 is YFSETQ. Deletions cut 4 bases from V and 1 base from J, with 8 bases between. The CDR3 sequence is 14 residues long. The DNA of the CDR3 is TGCGCCAGCAGCCCGGACGGGAACACCGGGGAGCTGTTTTTT. Amino acid sequence: CASSPDGNTGELFF. Full variable domain (outside the CDR3, taken from reference TRBV5-1 and TRBJ2-2): KAGVTQTPRYLIKTRGQQVTLSCSPISGHRSVSWYQQTPGQGLQFLFEYFSETQRNKGNFPGRFSGRQFSNSRSEMNVSTLELGDSALYLCASSPDGNTGELFFGEGSRLTVL.

A single count supports this clone. The chain recombines TRBV7-8 with TRBJ2-3; D remains unclear. V shed 6 bases and J shed 2 bases, with 18 bases lying between them. This CDR3 comprises 16 residues. Looked up from germline, CDR1 is SGHVS and CDR2 is FQNEAQ. The CDR3: CASRAEYWQATDTQYF. The CDR3 DNA follows: TGTGCCAGCAGAGCCGAATATTGGCAGGCCACAGATACGCAGTATTTT.

This sequence joins TRBV6-1 and TRBJ1-3; 7 positions agree with TRBD1. Germline-derived CDR1 and CDR2 are MNHNS and SASEGT. V dropped 4 bases and J dropped 2; count of bases not matched to a gene: 5. This CDR3 has 15 amino acids. The CDR3 DNA reads TGTGCCAGCAGTGTTACAGGGGTGCCTGGAAACACCATATATTTT. This gives the protein CASSVTGVPGNTIYF.

This chain uses TRBV2 with TRBJ2-5; TRBD2 matches 7 bases. V shed 6 bases, J shed 6 bases, and the junction held 7 bases outside the gene matches. Per the germline V gene, CDR1 is SNHLY and CDR2 is FYNNEI. This CDR3 contains 13 residues. CDR3 loop: CASSLLGGKTQYF. Written as DNA, the CDR3 is TGTGCCAGCAGCTTGCTGGGGGGGAAGACCCAGTACTTC.

In the case of this clone: Other DNA sequences from this sample encode an identical CDR3 as well. This rearrangement joins TRBV4-3 to TRBJ2-1; the D is unclear. From germline, CDR1 is LGHNA and CDR2 YSLEER. CDR3 size: 15 residues. V dropped 1 base and J dropped 4 bases, with 11 bases sitting between them. Here the CDR3 DNA reads TGCGCCAGCAGCCAAGGCCGACGCAATTACAATGAGCAGTTCTTC. Its translation is CASSQGRRNYNEQFF.

The chain carries TRBV6-6 and TRBJ2-5; 8 bases match TRBD2. V dropped 5 bases and J dropped 1; count of bases not matched to a gene: 6. This CDR3 contains 15 residues. Germline CDR1 is MNHNY and CDR2 is SVGAGI (reference sequence). This CDR3 reads CASSRLAPSQETQYF. Here the CDR3 DNA reads TGTGCCAGCAGTAGACTAGCGCCATCCCAAGAGACCCAGTACTTC.

This clone was found a few times. J is TRBJ2-7 and V is TRBV18; D unclear. This CDR3 has 15 amino acids. V was pared by 0 bases and J by 0 bases, with 9 bases between. Germline-derived CDR1 and CDR2 are KGHSH and LQKENI. The DNA for the CDR3 is TGTGCCAGCTCACCACCGGCGTCAGTCTCCTACGAGCAGTACTTC. Protein: CASSPPASVSYEQYF.

The V call is TRBV7-9, the J call TRBJ1-2; D uncertain. V was cut by 5 bases and J by 8 bases, with 15 bases left in between. The germline CDR1 and CDR2 sequences are SEHNR and FQNEAQ (reference sequence). The CDR3 has 13 residues. The CDR3 DNA sequence: TGTGCCAGCAGCCACTCCCCCCCGGGGGGCTACACCTTC. Translated, it gives CASSHSPPGGYTF.

The chain joins TRBV29-1 to TRBJ2-2; perhaps TRBD1 as D (6 bases). This CDR3 is built from 14 residues. V lost 6 bases and J 3 bases, leaving 14 bases between the germline ends. CDR1 and CDR2 from the germline V gene are SQVTM and ANQGSEA. In nucleotides, the CDR3 is TGCAGCGTCGCCACAGGGTATGACACCGGGGAGCTGTTTTTT. Translated: CSVATGYDTGELFF.

V usage is TRBV5-5 and J usage is TRBJ1-2, with 10 bases aligning to TRBD1. J lost 6 bases, V lost 4 bases, and 9 bases had no gene match. CDR1 and CDR2 from the germline V gene are SGHKS and YYEKEE (reference sequence). There are 15 residues in the CDR3. The CDR3 spells CASSPAPGQGNGYTF. The CDR3, as DNA: TGTGCCAGCAGCCCAGCCCCGGGACAGGGGAATGGCTACACCTTC.

Here the CDR3 DNA reads TGCGCCAGCAGCTTCGGACAGAGCACAGATACGCAGTATTTT. As protein: CASSFGQSTDTQYF. The rearrangement uses TRBV5-1 and TRBJ2-3, with D maybe TRBD1 (6 bases). This CDR3 spans 14 amino acids. V dropped 2 bases and J dropped 0 bases, with 7 bases sitting between them. From germline, CDR1 is SGHRS and CDR2 YFSETQ.

V and J are TRBV28 and TRBJ1-2, with unresolved D. Germline CDR1 reads MDHEN; CDR2 reads SYDVKM. The V end was cut by 4 bases, the J end by 3 bases, with 6 bases between. The CDR3 is 12 residues long. The CDR3: CASSYAHYGYTF. In nucleotides, the CDR3 is TGTGCCAGCAGTTACGCCCACTATGGCTACACCTTC.

The rearrangement uses TRBV15 and TRBJ2-7; maybe TRBD1 (6 bases). Germline V gives CDR1 LNHNV, CDR2 YYDKDF (reference sequence). V gave up 3 bases and J gave up 8 bases, with 26 bases separating them. This CDR3 has 17 residues. The CDR3: CATSRDHKQGLIGKQYF. The CDR3 region has the DNA TGTGCCACCAGCAGGGACCACAAACAGGGCTTGATCGGAAAGCAGTACTTC.

This clone was detected a few times. The genes are TRBV6-1 and TRBJ2-2; TRBD2 aligns across 9 bases. The CDR3 spans 15 residues. In germline, CDR1 is MNHNS, CDR2 SASEGT. J was trimmed by 3 bases and V by 2 bases; bases with no gene match: 1. The CDR3 sequence: CASSELAGYTGELFF. The CDR3 region has the DNA TGTGCCAGCAGTGAACTAGCGGGGTACACCGGGGAGCTGTTTTTT.

V is TRBV7-3 and J is TRBJ2-2; either TRBD1 or TRBD2 may fit D (6 bases each). The CDR3 covers 16 residues. Trimming took off 3 bases at V and 0 bases at J, with 11 bases between the two ends. Germline lookup yields CDR1 SGHTA and CDR2 FQGTGA. The CDR3 loop is CASSLAGGANTGELFF. CDR3 DNA: TGTGCCAGCAGCTTGGCCGGGGGCGCGAACACCGGGGAGCTGTTTTTT.

The rearrangement links TRBV2 to TRBJ1-1; TRBD1 matches 8 bases. The CDR3 spans 14 residues. V gave up 6 bases and J gave up 3 bases; unmatched junction bases: 6. Germline CDR1 is SNHLY and CDR2 is FYNNEI. CDR3: CASRIQGGYTEAFF. Written as DNA, the CDR3 is TGTGCCAGCAGGATACAGGGGGGTTACACTGAAGCTTTCTTT.

The chain employs TRBV27 and TRBJ2-3, with 7 nucleotides matching TRBD1. CDR3 size: 15 residues. J was trimmed by 2 bases and V by 6 bases; bases with no gene match: 8. Germline lookup yields CDR1 MNHEY and CDR2 SMNVEV (reference sequence). CDR3 sequence: CASSRRGLNTDTQYF. CDR3 nucleotide sequence: TGTGCCAGCAGCCGAAGGGGGCTTAACACAGATACGCAGTATTTT.

J is TRBJ2-7 and V is TRBV5-5; 16 positions match TRBD2. Germline CDR1 SGHKS, CDR2 YYEKEE (reference sequence). Trimming cost V 4 bases and J 6 bases; bases outside gene matches: 7. There are 16 residues in the CDR3. In DNA form, the CDR3 reads TGTGCCAGCAGCCTGGGACTAGCGGGGGGGATCGCCGAGCAGTACTTC. Translated, it gives CASSLGLAGGIAEQYF.

The chain has TRBV18 and TRBJ1-2, with D perhaps TRBD1 (5 bases). The V and J ends lost 3 bases and 6 bases respectively, with 11 bases between them. CDR1 is KGHSH and CDR2 is LQKENI in the germline V gene. This CDR3 has 13 residues. The CDR3 bases are TGTGCCAGCTCACCCTCAGGGATAGATGGCTACACCTTC. It yields the protein CASSPSGIDGYTF.

The chain uses TRBV27 and TRBJ2-7; D perhaps matches TRBD1 (5 bases). The CDR3 runs 12 residues. Germline CDR1 is MNHEY and CDR2 is SMNVEV (reference sequence). Deletions cut 2 bases from V and 9 bases from J, with 11 bases between. The chain's CDR3 is CASSLLQGRQYF. CDR3 coding DNA: TGTGCCAGCAGTTTACTCCAGGGTAGGCAGTACTTC.

The chain has TRBV7-2 and TRBJ2-2; 12 bases fit TRBD2. Trimming took 5 bases from V and 7 from J; bases not matched to a gene: 5. The germline gives CDR1 SGHTA, CDR2 FQGNSA. The CDR3 has 15 residues. The CDR3, as DNA: TGTGCCAGCAGCGCTAGCGGGGGGGCCTTCGGGGAGCTGTTTTTT. It encodes CASSASGGAFGELFF.

The chain combines TRBV6-5 with TRBJ2-7; D is unresolved. This CDR3 has 14 amino acids. V was cut by 0 bases and J by 3 bases, with 9 bases left in between. Germline CDR1 MNHEY, CDR2 SVGAGI. The CDR3 sequence is CASSYSQSNYEQYF. The CDR3 region has the DNA TGTGCCAGCAGTTACTCCCAATCAAACTACGAGCAGTACTTC.

This rearrangement joins TRBV6-5 to TRBJ2-5; D is possibly TRBD2 (5 bases). The CDR3 runs 13 residues. Germline V CDR1 and CDR2: MNHEY, SVGAGI. Trimming removed 5 bases from V and 1 base from J, with 8 bases in between. The CDR3 nucleotides are TGTGCCAGCAGTACGGGAACCCAAGAGACCCAGTACTTC. Its translation is CASSTGTQETQYF.

V gene TRBV30 combines with J gene TRBJ2-6; no firm D call. The CDR3 is made up of 16 amino acids. V lost 2 bases and J lost 0, with 11 bases in between. The V gene's germline CDR1 is GTSNPN and CDR2 SVGIG (reference sequence). In nucleotides, the CDR3 is TGTGCCTGGAGTACATGGAAGAGCTCTGGGGCCAACGTCCTGACTTTC. Encoded protein: CAWSTWKSSGANVLTF.

The CDR3, as DNA: TGTGCCAGCAGCCGGACAGGGAAAAATGAAAAACTGTTTTTT. Amino acids: CASSRTGKNEKLFF. V and J are TRBV9 and TRBJ1-4, with TRBD1 matching over 8 bases. The CDR3 spans 14 residues. CDR1 and CDR2 (germline): SGDLS, YYNGEE. J gave up 5 bases and V 4 bases, and 4 bases lay outside the gene matches. The full variable domain, with the rest looked up from reference TRBV9 and TRBJ1-4, is DSGVTQTPKHLITATGQRVTLRCSPRSGDLSVYWYQQSLDQGLQFLIQYYNGEERAKGNILERFSAQQFPDLHSELNLSSLELGDSALYFCASSRTGKNEKLFFGSGTQLSVL.

CDR3 loop: CASSAHYEQYF. In DNA form, the CDR3 reads TGTGCCAGCAGTGCCCACTACGAGCAGTACTTC. V is TRBV28 and J is TRBJ2-7; D unresolved. V was trimmed by 5 bases and J by 3 bases, leaving 5 bases between them. The CDR3 runs 11 residues. The germline V gene encodes CDR1 MDHEN and CDR2 SYDVKM.